Included here is one T cell receptor beta chain sequence, with context. Its antigen is not identified. The method was immunoSEQ multiplex PCR; TCRdb's version includes in-frame clones alone and lacks a portion of them. The sample yields tens of thousands of clones, about 94% seen once. This specimen comes from a study of cytomegalovirus exposure and HLA in healthy donors. Among the roughly 120 subjects of the validation cohort, separate from the roughly 730-subject first cohort, were the donors. Study-wide points: Cytomegalovirus status, reportedly, was diagnosed with high specificity and sensitivity by the classifier. Cytomegalovirus-associated TCR beta chains were listed, numbering some 150.

The germline CDR1 and CDR2 sequences are SGDLS and YYNGEE. The CDR3 runs 15 residues. Unmatched junction bases numbered 8, after V lost 2 bases and J lost 7 bases. The rearrangement joins TRBV9 to TRBJ2-1, with TRBD1 matching 8 bases. Sequences were obtained from PBMCs. The TCR was taken from a woman aged 18-29 years in good health and CMV-seropositive. CDR3 in amino acids: CASSVAGQGTNEQFF. The CDR3 DNA reads as TGTGCCAGCAGCGTGGCCGGACAGGGAACGAATGAGCAGTTCTTC.